These 8 T cell receptor beta chains came from one sample sequenced in a study of shared clonotypes between healthy human individuals. Profiling relied on immunoSEQ multiplex PCR, and the TCRdb table lists in-frame clones only, not all of them. The table includes around 580,000 clones, roughly 98% detected once. Naive CD8 isolation took CD45RO-negative cells positively selected for CCR7 and excluded terminally differentiated effector memory CD45RA+ cells. Sequences were obtained from naive CD8+ T cells sorted from blood. All receptors come from a young man in good health.

The genes are TRBV29-1 and TRBJ2-7; D possibly corresponds to TRBD1 (6 bases). Germline CDR1 and CDR2: SQVTM and ANQGSEA. The CDR3 spans 14 residues. Trimming left V 7 bases short and J 5 bases short, with 21 bases between. The CDR3 DNA reads TGCAGCGCGCTCGAAACAGGGTATTTGCACGAGCAGTACTTC. This codes for CSALETGYLHEQYF.

This chain connects TRBV4-3 to TRBJ2-7; 11 bases match TRBD2. With V trimmed by 0 bases and J by 1 base, 11 bases remained unmatched. Germline V lookup: CDR1 LGHNA, CDR2 YSLEER. CDR3 length: 19 residues. CDR3 sequence: CASSQEQGHTSGRSYEQYF. The CDR3 DNA reads TGCGCCAGCAGCCAAGAGCAGGGTCATACTAGCGGGAGATCCTACGAGCAGTACTTC.

Written as DNA, the CDR3 is TGTGCCAGCAGCTTGCTCACCATCTCCTACGAGCAGTACTTC. Translation gives CASSLLTISYEQYF. The chain is built from TRBV5-8 and TRBJ2-7, with no clear D. The CDR3 runs 14 residues. V was cut by 1 base and J by 0 bases, with 8 bases left in between. Germline-derived CDR1 and CDR2 are SGHTS and YDEGEE.

The rearrangement joins TRBV2 to TRBJ2-3; D is unresolved. With 10 bases removed from V and 2 bases from J, the gap between germline ends came to 13 bases. Per the germline V gene, CDR1 is SNHLY and CDR2 is FYNNEI. This CDR3 is 13 amino acids long. The CDR3 protein is CANLEQNTDTQYF. CDR3 coding DNA: TGTGCCAACTTGGAGCAGAACACAGATACGCAGTATTTT.

V gene TRBV4-2 combines with J gene TRBJ1-4; no firm D call. Germline loops: CDR1 LGHNA, CDR2 YNFKEQ. V was cut by 0 bases and J by 7 bases, with 18 bases left in between. This CDR3 is 17 amino acids long. The CDR3 spells CASSQDPKLQWGEKLFF. In DNA form, the CDR3 reads TGTGCCAGCAGCCAAGATCCCAAACTGCAATGGGGTGAAAAACTGTTTTTT.

The V gene is TRBV6-1, the J gene TRBJ2-7, with D unclear. The CDR3 contains 14 residues. Germline CDR1 is MNHNS and CDR2 is SASEGT. V dropped 3 bases and J dropped 2 bases, with 11 bases sitting between them. CDR3 DNA sequence: TGTGCCAGCAGTGATTGGGCAGGCGCCTACGAGCAGTACTTC. Protein: CASSDWAGAYEQYF.

V gene TRBV11-2 combines with J gene TRBJ2-5; D remains ambiguous. Trimming shortened V by 5 bases and J by 1 base, and 20 bases separated the two germline ends. Germline V gene sequence: CDR1 SGHAT, CDR2 FQNNGV. CDR3 size: 17 residues. The CDR3 reads CASSLSPWKSPQETQYF. The CDR3 nucleotides are TGTGCCAGCAGCCTTAGTCCGTGGAAATCGCCCCAAGAGACCCAGTACTTC. The variable domain in full, with the rest retrieved from reference TRBV11-2 and TRBJ2-5, is EAGVAQSPRYKIIEKRQSVAFWCNPISGHATLYWYQQILGQGPKLLIQFQNNGVVDDSQLPKDRFSAERLKGVDSTLKIQPAKLEDSAVYLCASSLSPWKSPQETQYFGPGTRLLVL.

The chain employs TRBV7-8 and TRBJ2-7, with TRBD2 matching over 10 bases. Losses at the gene ends were 5 bases for V and 5 bases for J; bases not matched to a gene: 6. The CDR3 runs to 14 residues. Germline V gene lookup returns CDR1 SGHVS and CDR2 FQNEAQ. CDR3 protein: CASSPPSGSHEQYF. The CDR3 coding sequence is TGTGCCAGCAGCCCGCCTAGCGGGAGCCACGAGCAGTACTTC.